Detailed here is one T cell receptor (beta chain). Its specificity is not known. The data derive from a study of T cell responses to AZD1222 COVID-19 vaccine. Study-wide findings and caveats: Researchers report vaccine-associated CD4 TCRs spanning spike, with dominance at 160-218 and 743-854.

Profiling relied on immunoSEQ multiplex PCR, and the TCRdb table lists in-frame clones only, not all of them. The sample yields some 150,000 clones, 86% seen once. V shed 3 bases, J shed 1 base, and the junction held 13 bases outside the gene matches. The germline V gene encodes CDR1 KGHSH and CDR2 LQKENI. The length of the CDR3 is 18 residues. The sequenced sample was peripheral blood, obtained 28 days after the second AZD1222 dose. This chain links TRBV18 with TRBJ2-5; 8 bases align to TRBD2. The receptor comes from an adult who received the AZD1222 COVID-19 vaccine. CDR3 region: CASSPNVPGLDPQETQYF. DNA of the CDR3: TGTGCCAGCTCACCGAACGTCCCGGGACTAGACCCCCAAGAGACCCAGTACTTC.